This TCR beta chain was obtained from a study of blood T cell repertoires in COVID-19. For the study at large: Some COVID-19 samples were acute and others convalescent; all came from the United States, Italy and Spain.

Some clones are missing from TCRdb's copy, which holds only in-frame ones; the method was immunoSEQ multiplex PCR. The sample holds more than 250,000 clones, about nine tenths seen once. CDR3 length: 16 residues. The ends lost 4 bases at V and 6 bases at J; junction bases unmatched: 7. Germline CDR1 and CDR2: KGHSH and LQKENI. Everyone who took part was 18 to 89 years old, and they came from some 23 US areas. Recovery meant two consecutive negative NP/OP PCR tests, professional clearance, or resolved symptoms. The material sequenced was PBMCs or T cells enriched from blood (not recorded which). The receptor's source is a woman aged 18 to 35 who had recovered from COVID-19. The chain uses TRBV18 and TRBJ1-5; 12 bases align to TRBD1. The CDR3 sequence is CASSLSGTGGPQPQHF. CDR3 nucleotide sequence: TGTGCCAGCTCACTCTCCGGGACAGGGGGCCCTCAGCCCCAGCATTTT.